The 21 T cell receptor beta chains listed next were all sequenced from one sample in a study of CD8 T cells in Susac syndrome. The authors reverse transcribed roughly 0.5 to 1 ug RNA with random hexamers. TCRdb analysed the immunoSEQ multiplex PCR reads with MiXCR anew, one entry per CDR3 protein. The sample holds 100,000 to 150,000 distinct CDR3 sequences, around 96% seen once. The sample taken for sequencing was CD4+ T cells from PBMCs. The receptors originated from a human donor in good health.

This rearrangement joins TRBV3-1 to TRBJ2-5; no reliable D call. Germline V gives CDR1 LGHDT, CDR2 YNNKEL (reference sequence). V was cut by 1 base and J by 6 bases, with 15 bases left in between. The length of the CDR3 is 15 residues. CDR3 sequence reads: CASSQGDRSLKTQYF. In DNA form, the CDR3 reads TGTGCCAGCAGCCAAGGGGATCGGAGTCTGAAGACCCAGTACTTC.

The chain couples TRBV18 to TRBJ2-7; 7 bases are shared with TRBD1. Per the germline V gene, CDR1 is KGHSH and CDR2 is LQKENI. V lost 3 bases to trimming and J lost 5 bases; unmatched junction nucleotides: 7. There are 14 residues in the CDR3. The CDR3 sequence: CASSPGTVTDEQYF. Written as DNA, the CDR3 is TGTGCCAGCTCACCCGGGACAGTGACGGACGAGCAGTACTTC.

This clonotype has only one observation. The V and J genes are TRBV5-1 and TRBJ2-3, with 11 bases fitting TRBD2. The CDR3 has 15 residues. Germline trimming cut 7 bases from V and 4 bases from J; bases unmatched to any gene: 8. Germline V lookup: CDR1 SGHRS, CDR2 YFSETQ. CDR3 in amino acids: CASQILAGGSDTQYF. The CDR3 DNA reads as TGCGCCAGCCAAATCCTAGCGGGAGGCTCAGATACGCAGTATTTT. Filled out from reference TRBV5-1 and TRBJ2-3, the complete variable domain reads KAGVTQTPRYLIKTRGQQVTLSCSPISGHRSVSWYQQTPGQGLQFLFEYFSETQRNKGNFPGRFSGRQFSNSRSEMNVSTLELGDSALYLCASQILAGGSDTQYFGPGTRLTVL.

The chain recombines TRBV20-1 with TRBJ2-1; D may correspond to TRBD1 or TRBD2 (5 bases each). This CDR3 is built from 14 residues. V gave up 3 bases and J gave up 3 bases, with 12 bases separating them. Germline CDR1 and CDR2: DFQATT and SNEGSKA (reference sequence). The CDR3 loop is CSASWGSVYNEQFF. In DNA form, the CDR3 reads TGCAGTGCTAGTTGGGGGAGTGTCTACAATGAGCAGTTCTTC.

The V and J genes are TRBV29-1 and TRBJ1-2, with D possibly matching TRBD1 (6 bases). The CDR3 has 13 amino acids. V was pared by 6 bases and J by 2 bases, with 13 bases between. In germline, CDR1 is SQVTM, CDR2 ANQGSEA. CDR3 sequence reads: CSVQGKMNYGYTF. CDR3 coding DNA: TGCAGCGTCCAGGGGAAGATGAACTATGGCTACACCTTC.

The chain carries TRBV4-3 and TRBJ1-3; TRBD1 is a possible D gene (6 bases). Deletions cut 4 bases from V and 0 bases from J, with 13 bases between. Germline V CDR1 and CDR2: LGHNA, YSLEER. The CDR3 runs to 16 residues. CDR3 sequence: CASSPGQTVSGNTIYF. The CDR3, as DNA: TGCGCCAGCAGCCCCGGACAGACTGTCTCTGGAAACACCATATATTTT.

The chain employs TRBV7-2 and TRBJ2-5, with D possibly TRBD2 on 6 matching bases. CDR1 is SGHTA and CDR2 is FQGNSA in the germline V gene. Trimming took 4 bases from V and 5 from J, leaving 17 bases between them. This CDR3 has 15 residues. The DNA for the CDR3 is TGTGCCAGCAGCTCGGGGACTTCACGCGGGGAGACCCAGTACTTC. As protein: CASSSGTSRGETQYF.

The chain carries TRBV27 and TRBJ2-5, with D possibly TRBD2 on 7 matching bases. This CDR3 is built from 15 residues. Trimming removed 5 bases at V and 5 bases at J, with 18 bases between. Germline CDR1 reads MNHEY; CDR2 reads SMNVEV (reference sequence). The CDR3 protein is CASSRGAGAVETQYF. For the CDR3, the DNA is TGTGCCAGCAGTCGGGGGGCGGGAGCTGTGGAGACCCAGTACTTC.

The CDR3 coding sequence is TGTGCCAGCTCATCCATACAGGATTCCTACGAGCAGTACTTC. Encoded protein: CASSSIQDSYEQYF. The chain employs TRBV18 and TRBJ2-7, with D possibly matching TRBD1 (5 bases). The length of the CDR3 is 14 residues. Trimming pared 5 bases from V and 1 base from J, leaving 12 bases between. Germline V gene sequence: CDR1 KGHSH, CDR2 LQKENI.

This clonotype was counted only a few times. The rearrangement links TRBV12-3 or TRBV12-4 to TRBJ2-7; D gene uncertain. Trimming removed 3 bases from V and 5 bases from J, with 8 bases in between. The CDR3 contains 12 residues. The CDR3 DNA reads as TGTGCCAGCAGTTTCTGGGGTGACGAGCAGTACTTC. It translates to CASSFWGDEQYF.

The chain is built from TRBV5-1 and TRBJ2-7; 9 bases fit TRBD1. The CDR3 length is 14 residues. Germline CDR1 reads SGHRS; CDR2 reads YFSETQ. V shed 0 bases and J 2 bases; nucleotides not matched to a gene: 0. The CDR3 DNA is TGCGCCAGCAGCTTGGGGGACAGGGCCTACGAGCAGTACTTC. Protein sequence: CASSLGDRAYEQYF.

The gene calls are TRBV6-2 or TRBV6-3 and TRBJ1-2; 7 bases fit TRBD1. Looked up from germline, CDR1 is MNHEY and CDR2 is SVGEGT. V lost 1 base and J lost 6; bases outside the gene matches: 8. The CDR3 has 15 amino acids. The CDR3 spells CASSYYDRARDGYTF. The CDR3 DNA reads as TGTGCCAGCAGTTACTACGACAGGGCCAGGGATGGCTACACCTTC.

V is TRBV18 and J is TRBJ2-6; no definite D call. The germline gives CDR1 KGHSH, CDR2 LQKENI. The V end lost 1 base, the J end lost 2 bases, and 9 bases lay between the germline ends. The CDR3 has 16 amino acids. CDR3 bases: TGTGCCAGCTCACCACATCCGGGCCCTGGGGCCAACGTCCTGACTTTC. Translation gives CASSPHPGPGANVLTF. The entire variable domain, with the rest obtained from reference TRBV18 and TRBJ2-6, is as follows: NAGVMQNPRHLVRRRGQEARLRCSPMKGHSHVYWYRQLPEEGLKFMVYLQKENIIDESGMPKERFSAEFPKEGPSILRIQQVVRGDSAAYFCASSPHPGPGANVLTFGAGSRLTVL.

This chain uses TRBV7-2 with TRBJ1-5; possible D gene TRBD1, 5 bases. Germline assignment: CDR1 SGHTA and CDR2 FQGNSA. The CDR3 sequence is 16 residues long. V was clipped by 2 bases and J by 0 bases, with 11 bases between them. The DNA of the CDR3 is TGTGCCAGCAGCTTAAGGGGCAGTTATAGCAATCAGCCCCAGCATTTT. The encoded protein is CASSLRGSYSNQPQHF. Combining the CDR3 with reference TRBV7-2 and TRBJ1-5 gives the whole variable domain GAGVSQSPSNKVTEKGKDVELRCDPISGHTALYWYRQSLGQGLEFLIYFQGNSAPDKSGLPSDRFSAERTGGSVSTLTIQRTQQEDSAVYLCASSLRGSYSNQPQHFGDGTRLSIL.

The chain links TRBV2 to TRBJ2-3, with TRBD2 matching 12 bases. The CDR3 has 15 amino acids. The germline gives CDR1 SNHLY, CDR2 FYNNEI. Unmatched junction bases numbered 6, after V lost 7 bases and J lost 4 bases. The chain's CDR3 is CASIRLAGAADTQYF. The CDR3 DNA sequence: TGTGCCAGCATCAGACTAGCGGGAGCGGCAGATACGCAGTATTTT.

V gene TRBV6-5 combines with J gene TRBJ2-1, with 12 bases identical to TRBD2. J lost 3 bases, V lost 8 bases, and 2 bases had no gene match. The CDR3 has 14 residues. Germline values: CDR1 MNHEY, CDR2 SVGAGI. The CDR3 loop is CASGLAGIYNEQFF. CDR3 coding DNA: TGTGCCAGCGGACTAGCGGGAATCTACAATGAGCAGTTCTTC.

This chain links TRBV10-3 with TRBJ2-3; no clear D gene. V was trimmed by 3 bases and J by 2 bases, leaving 9 bases between them. This CDR3 spans 14 amino acids. Germline assignment: CDR1 ENHRY and CDR2 SYGVKD. The CDR3 sequence: CAISDLKLTDTQYF. In DNA, the CDR3 is TGTGCCATCAGTGATCTCAAACTCACAGATACGCAGTATTTT.

V and J are TRBV4-3 and TRBJ2-7; possibly TRBD2 for D (6 bases). Germline values: CDR1 LGHNA, CDR2 YSLEER. The length of the CDR3 is 18 residues. V dropped 4 bases and J dropped 4 bases, with 26 bases sitting between them. The CDR3 loop is CASSPNVIVGGRSYEQYF. The CDR3 DNA follows: TGCGCCAGCAGCCCCAACGTTATAGTCGGGGGTCGCTCATACGAGCAGTACTTC.

The genes are TRBV5-1 and TRBJ1-2; D remains ambiguous. The CDR3 covers 14 residues. Germline V gene sequence: CDR1 SGHRS, CDR2 YFSETQ. The V end lost 0 bases, the J end lost 1 base, and 7 bases lay between the germline ends. CDR3 sequence reads: CASSLERHNYGYTF. The CDR3 bases are TGCGCCAGCAGCTTGGAGAGACATAACTATGGCTACACCTTC.

The rearrangement joins TRBV5-4 to TRBJ2-7; TRBD2 agrees at 9 bases. The CDR3 runs 15 residues. V lost 3 bases, J lost 3 bases, and 7 bases stayed unmatched. CDR1 and CDR2 from the germline V gene are SGHNT and YYREEE (reference sequence). CDR3 nucleotide sequence: TGTGCCAGCAGCTCCGGTAGCGGGAGTAGCTACGAGCAGTACTTC. Translating gives CASSSGSGSSYEQYF. Filled out from reference TRBV5-4 and TRBJ2-7, the complete variable domain reads ETGVTQSPTHLIKTRGQQVTLRCSSQSGHNTVSWYQQALGQGPQFIFQYYREEENGRGNFPPRFSGLQFPNYSSELNVNALELDDSALYLCASSSGSGSSYEQYFGPGTRLTVT.

The chain carries TRBV20-1 and TRBJ2-7; perhaps TRBD1 as D (6 bases). The ends were cut back, 6 bases at V and 3 bases at J, with 15 bases in the middle. The CDR3 spans 13 residues. The V gene's germline CDR1 is DFQATT and CDR2 SNEGSKA (reference sequence). The chain's CDR3 is CSARIQGSYEQYF. The CDR3, as DNA: TGCAGTGCCAGAATACAGGGTAGCTACGAGCAGTACTTC.